This T cell receptor beta chain was retrieved from a study of blood T cell repertoires in COVID-19. The sample holds one count of this clone. Repertoires were generated with immunoSEQ multiplex PCR, while TCRdb's copy carries only in-frame clones and drops some. This sample yields about 140,000 clones, of which around 86% are seen a single time; about 5.6% belongs to the top ten. The CDR3 totals 15 residues. Germline CDR1 and CDR2: SGDLS and YYNGEE. J gave up 2 bases and V 0 bases, and 5 bases lay outside the gene matches. Sequencing was carried out using peripheral blood. This clonotype was sampled from a human donor in a cohort sampled during active COVID-19. The chain recombines TRBV9 with TRBJ2-7; 7 bases are shared with TRBD2. The CDR3 reads CASSVERDWTYEQYF. The DNA of the CDR3 is TGTGCCAGCAGCGTAGAGCGGGACTGGACCTACGAGCAGTACTTC. The full variable domain, its missing parts supplied by reference TRBV9 and TRBJ2-7, is DSGVTQTPKHLITATGQRVTLRCSPRSGDLSVYWYQQSLDQGLQFLIQYYNGEERAKGNILERFSAQQFPDLHSELNLSSLELGDSALYFCASSVERDWTYEQYFGPGTRLTVT.